Listed below are T cell receptor beta chains from one sample, sequenced in a study of monozygotic twins with inflammatory bowel disease. From its re-call of the 5' RACE reads, TCRdb lists each CDR3 protein once, without DNA. The sample totals 350,000 to 500,000 distinct CDR3 sequences. Sequenced material: blood. The receptors were sampled from a human donor with ulcerative colitis or Crohn's disease, or a healthy co-twin of an affected twin (not recorded which). CDR3s include the opening cysteine and the closing phenylalanine or tryptophan.

CDR3 length,V gene,J gene,CDR3 protein
15,TRBV6-5,TRBJ2-4,CASSYLPGGGDIQYF
16,TRBV4-1,TRBJ2-5,CASSHGSDLYQETQYF
14,TRBV5-1,TRBJ1-1,CASSLWWGNTEAFF
14,TRBV18,TRBJ2-5,CASSPLDGLGTQYF
14,TRBV3-1,TRBJ2-1,CASSPSGGVSEQFF
14,TRBV12-3/TRBV12-4,TRBJ2-5,CASSRDRGGETQYF
14,TRBV14,TRBJ1-6,CASSQFVNNSPLHF
12,TRBV10-2,TRBJ2-7,CASEGNSYEQYF
17,TRBV4-1,TRBJ2-7,CASSQDPGGGLLYEQYF
13,TRBV19,TRBJ1-5,CASTQAVNQPQHF
12,TRBV5-4,TRBJ1-1,CASSFNQGGAFF
16,TRBV6-2/TRBV6-3,TRBJ2-3,CASSFQAGSGTDTQYF
12,TRBV12-5,TRBJ2-7,CASGFIRAEQYF
12,TRBV7-2,TRBJ1-2,CASSLARVGYTF
12,TRBV7-9,TRBJ2-5,CASSAKRDSQMF
12,TRBV29-1,TRBJ2-5,CSAKAGKETQYF
14,TRBV20-1,TRBJ2-6,CSATSGVGANVLTF
14,TRBV25-1,TRBJ1-2,CASRRQGVGEGYTF
16,TRBV5-6,TRBJ2-5,CATAQGTGGLEETQYF
13,TRBV11-1,TRBJ1-1,CASSLETNTEAFF
14,TRBV6-2/TRBV6-3,TRBJ1-6,CASSSDRGNSPLHF
15,TRBV18,TRBJ2-5,CASSPRTDYQETQYF
14,TRBV20-1,TRBJ2-2,CSTTRGGVAGELFF
12,TRBV20-1,TRBJ1-1,CSAGGGDTEVFF
13,TRBV2,TRBJ2-3,CASTLAGGDTQYF
15,TRBV7-9,TRBJ2-1,CASSLLGVADNEQFF
14,TRBV30,TRBJ2-1,CAWRQGSSYNEQFF
13,TRBV6-6,TRBJ1-1,CASTIAQGTEAFF
14,TRBV12-3/TRBV12-4,TRBJ1-1,CASSQLGGAREAFF
14,TRBV7-3,TRBJ2-1,CASSLIGSWNEQFF
16,TRBV5-1,TRBJ2-7,CASSLGVPGGSYEQYF
14,TRBV6-2/TRBV6-3,TRBJ2-7,CASSYRRGPYEQYF
16,TRBV5-5,TRBJ2-2,CASSLVGTAVPGELFF
14,TRBV5-1,TRBJ1-4,CASSPRGSVEKLLF
14,TRBV6-1,TRBJ1-2,CSSLGQLISYGYTF
12,TRBV5-1,TRBJ2-7,CASSLERGEQYF
14,TRBV3-1,TRBJ1-3,CASSQKRAGNTIYF
16,TRBV11-2,TRBJ2-1,CASSLDWTGVYNEQFF
13,TRBV4-3,TRBJ2-1,CASSQDWADEQFF
16,TRBV5-1,TRBJ2-6,CASSLAQGRGANVLTF
11,TRBV28,TRBJ2-2,CASSSPGELFF
15,TRBV7-2,TRBJ2-1,CASSLEQSVYNEQFF
13,TRBV6-2/TRBV6-3,TRBJ2-7,CASTDRLPYEQYF
18,TRBV11-2,TRBJ2-1,CASSLGTSGVNSYNEQFF
13,TRBV20-1,TRBJ2-1,CSAPGLARNEQFF
15,TRBV9,TRBJ2-3,CASSVTGGRIDTQYF
11,TRBV15,TRBJ1-4,CATSKFKKLFF
16,TRBV19,TRBJ2-1,CASSTTTSGRFLEQFF
14,TRBV7-9,TRBJ2-3,CASSFTGETDTQYF
13,TRBV30,TRBJ2-1,CAWKVGGHNEQFF
13,TRBV7-9,TRBJ1-1,CASSLGPAAEAFF
14,TRBV28,TRBJ2-7,CASSIGLPLYEQYF
15,TRBV7-2,TRBJ2-3,CASSARDTYTDTQYF
15,TRBV2,TRBJ1-6,CASRHRGFGDSPLHF
15,TRBV4-2,TRBJ2-7,CASSQVMAAPYEQYF
14,TRBV20-1,TRBJ1-5,CSVRAGGINQPQHF